These 5 T cell receptor beta chains were sequenced from one sample in a study of patients and donors after allogeneic stem cell transplantation. TCRdb reanalysed the RT-PCR reads using MiXCR and keeps one entry per CDR3 protein. The sample includes about 230,000 distinct CDR3 sequences, roughly 15% seen only once; the top ten take more than 9%. The material sequenced was blood, either unsorted or a sorted T cell fraction (not recorded which). Receptors were obtained from a human donor who was either an allogeneic HSCT recipient or a stem cell or donor lymphocyte infusion donor (not recorded which). It is not recorded whose cells these are; they may come from a transplant donor.

This rearrangement joins TRBV19 to TRBJ2-7, with unresolved D. The CDR3 runs to 13 residues. Germline V gene sequence: CDR1 LNHDA, CDR2 SQIVND (reference sequence). V gave up 3 bases and J gave up 0 bases, with 6 bases separating them. The CDR3 DNA is TGTGCCAGTAGTATCGACCTCTCCTACGAGCAGTACTTC. It specifies CASSIDLSYEQYF.

This clonotype showed up many times. This chain connects TRBV5-6 to TRBJ1-6; TRBD1 matches at 9 bases. Trimming cost V 4 bases and J 7 bases; bases outside gene matches: 3. Germline CDR1 is SGHDT and CDR2 is YYEEEE. The CDR3 consists of 14 residues. CDR3 nucleotide sequence: TGTGCCAGCAGCATACAGGGGGCCAATTCACCCCTCCACTTT. It translates to CASSIQGANSPLHF.

This clonotype was seen only a few times. The chain uses TRBV29-1 and TRBJ2-3; TRBD2 matches at 13 bases. V shed 6 bases and J 5 bases; nucleotides not matched to a gene: 14. Looked up from germline, CDR1 is SQVTM and CDR2 is ANQGSEA. This CDR3 spans 17 amino acids. In DNA form, the CDR3 reads TGCAGCGTCCTGAGGACTAGCGGGGGCACGAGGGGAGATACGCAGTATTTT. This codes for CSVLRTSGGTRGDTQYF.

This clonotype occurred a few times. This sequence joins TRBV4-1 and TRBJ1-1; D is perhaps TRBD1 (6 bases). The ends were cut back, 2 bases at V and 1 base at J, with 11 bases in the middle. CDR1 is MGHRA and CDR2 is YSYEKL in the germline V gene. The CDR3 runs 15 residues. The CDR3 nucleotides read TGCGCCAGCAGCCAATTAGGACAGAGGAACACTGAAGCTTTCTTT. As protein: CASSQLGQRNTEAFF.

This clonotype was seen more than once but under ten times. CDR3 amino acids: CASSSGQGQAEQYF. The CDR3 DNA follows: TGTGCCAGCAGCTCGGGACAGGGCCAGGCCGAGCAGTACTTC. The chain recombines TRBV5-4 with TRBJ2-7, with 9 bases lining up with TRBD1. CDR3 length equals 14 residues. CDR1 and CDR2 (germline): SGHNT, YYREEE (reference sequence). The J segment lost 6 bases and the V segment lost 3 bases, leaving 7 bases of the junction unmatched. The full variable domain, with the rest looked up from reference TRBV5-4 and TRBJ2-7, is ETGVTQSPTHLIKTRGQQVTLRCSSQSGHNTVSWYQQALGQGPQFIFQYYREEENGRGNFPPRFSGLQFPNYSSELNVNALELDDSALYLCASSSGQGQAEQYFGPGTRLTVT.